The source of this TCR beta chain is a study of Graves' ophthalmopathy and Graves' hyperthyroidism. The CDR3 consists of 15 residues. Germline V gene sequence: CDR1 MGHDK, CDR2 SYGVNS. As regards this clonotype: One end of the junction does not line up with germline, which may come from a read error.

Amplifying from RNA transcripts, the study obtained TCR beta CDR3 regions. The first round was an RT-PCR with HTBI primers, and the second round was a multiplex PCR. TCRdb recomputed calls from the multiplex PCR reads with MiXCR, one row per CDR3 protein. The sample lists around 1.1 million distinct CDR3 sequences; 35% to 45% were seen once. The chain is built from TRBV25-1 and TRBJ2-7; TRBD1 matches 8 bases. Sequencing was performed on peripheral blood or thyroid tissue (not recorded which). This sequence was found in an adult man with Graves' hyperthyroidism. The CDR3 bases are TGTGTCAGCAGTAACCGGGACAGGACCCCCTACGAGCAGTACTTC. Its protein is CVSSNRDRTPYEQYF.